Each of the 10 T cell receptor beta chains below was sequenced from the same sample in a study of blood T cell repertoires in COVID-19. Some clones are missing from TCRdb's copy, which holds only in-frame ones; the method was immunoSEQ multiplex PCR. This table holds 360,000 or so clones, about 90% found once. Input material: PBMCs or T cells enriched from blood (not recorded which). These receptors came from a woman in her 30s who had recovered from COVID-19.

V gene TRBV5-1 combines with J gene TRBJ1-1; D unclear. V lost 4 bases, J lost 3 bases, and 10 bases lay in between. Germline V lookup: CDR1 SGHRS, CDR2 YFSETQ. The CDR3 is 13 residues long. The CDR3 spells CASSTSVDTEAFF. CDR3 nucleotides: TGCGCCAGCAGCACGAGTGTAGACACTGAAGCTTTCTTT.

This sequence joins TRBV6-5 and TRBJ2-1; D call uncertain. The germline CDR1 and CDR2 sequences are MNHEY and SVGAGI. V was pared by 2 bases and J by 7 bases, with 15 bases between. This CDR3 comprises 15 residues. CDR3 coding DNA: TGTGCCAGCAGTTACCGGCGTGGTAGCCGGAATGAGCAGTTCTTC. Amino acid sequence: CASSYRRGSRNEQFF.

This clone was seen a handful of times. The chain uses TRBV6-2 or TRBV6-3 and TRBJ2-5, with 8 bases aligning to TRBD1. The trim removed 5 bases at V and 4 bases at J, leaving 9 bases unmatched. The CDR3 runs to 15 residues. Germline V gene data show CDR1 as MNHEY and CDR2 as SVGEGT. CDR3 sequence reads: CASSPGQGEGETQYF. CDR3 nucleotides: TGTGCCAGCAGTCCAGGACAGGGAGAAGGAGAGACCCAGTACTTC.

This clone appeared once. The chain has TRBV5-6 and TRBJ2-7; D gene ambiguous. Germline lookup yields CDR1 SGHDT and CDR2 YYEEEE. The CDR3 extends over 15 amino acids. Trimming pared 0 bases from V and 2 bases from J, leaving 12 bases between. CDR3 bases: TGTGCCAGCAGCTTGGCCCTTTTAGCTACCTACGAGCAGTACTTC. It specifies CASSLALLATYEQYF. The full variable domain, rest sourced from reference TRBV5-6 and TRBJ2-7, is DAGVTQSPTHLIKTRGQQVTLRCSPKSGHDTVSWYQQALGQGPQFIFQYYEEEERQRGNFPDRFSGHQFPNYSSELNVNALLLGDSALYLCASSLALLATYEQYFGPGTRLTVT.

The CDR3 nucleotides are TGTGCCTGGGCGGCGGATAGCAATCAGCCCCAGCATTTT. It translates to CAWAADSNQPQHF. The chain is built from TRBV30 and TRBJ1-5; the D is unclear. The ends were cut back, 5 bases at V and 0 bases at J, with 8 bases in the middle. The CDR3 spans 13 residues. The germline gives CDR1 GTSNPN, CDR2 SVGIG (reference sequence). The whole variable domain, filled in from reference TRBV30 and TRBJ1-5, reads SQTIHQWPATLVQPVGSPLSLECTVEGTSNPNLYWYRQAAGRGLQLLFYSVGIGQISSEVPQNLSASRPQDRQFILSSKKLLLSDSGFYLCAWAADSNQPQHFGDGTRLSIL.

This chain joins TRBV9 and TRBJ2-1; 13 bases align to TRBD2. V was clipped by 6 bases and J by 7 bases; unmatched bases: 16. CDR3 length equals 18 residues. Looked up from germline, CDR1 is SGDLS and CDR2 is YYNGEE. The CDR3 reads CASNWGLAGPEIPNEQFF. In nucleotides, the CDR3 is TGTGCCAGCAATTGGGGACTAGCGGGACCTGAAATTCCAAATGAGCAGTTCTTC.

This sequence joins TRBV7-8 and TRBJ1-2, with D tentatively TRBD1 (6 bases). CDR3 length: 14 residues. Germline CDR1 and CDR2: SGHVS and FQNEAQ. The ends were cut back, 5 bases at V and 7 bases at J, with 17 bases in the middle. CDR3 loop: CASSLTGNRGGYTF. CDR3 bases: TGTGCCAGCAGCCTAACAGGGAATAGAGGTGGCTACACCTTC.

The rearrangement links TRBV7-3 to TRBJ2-1, with 7 nucleotides matching TRBD2. Trimming at V came to 3 bases and at J to 4 bases, leaving 9 bases not matched to a gene. The CDR3 spans 16 residues. CDR1 SGHTA and CDR2 FQGTGA come from the germline V gene. The CDR3 here is CASSLSVGGRYNEQFF. The CDR3 DNA reads as TGTGCCAGCAGCTTGTCCGTGGGGGGGAGGTACAATGAGCAGTTCTTC.

This rearrangement joins TRBV10-3 to TRBJ1-6, with a possible D match to TRBD1 (5 bases). With 3 bases removed from V and 7 bases from J, the gap between germline ends came to 7 bases. This CDR3 contains 13 residues. CDR1 and CDR2 (germline): ENHRY, SYGVKD. The CDR3 coding sequence is TGTGCCATCAGTGACCGACAGAATTCACCCCTCCACTTT. Translation gives CAISDRQNSPLHF.

V and J are TRBV5-1 and TRBJ2-1; 10 bases fit TRBD2. The V gene end was trimmed by 3 bases and the J gene end by 2 bases; junction bases not matched to a gene: 2. The CDR3 has 15 residues. The V gene's germline CDR1 is SGHRS and CDR2 YFSETQ. CDR3 nucleotide sequence: TGCGCCAGCAGCTCAAGCGGGGGGGCCTACAATGAGCAGTTCTTC. Its translation is CASSSSGGAYNEQFF.